Shown below are 23 T cell receptor beta chains from a single sample sequenced in a study of PD-1 blockade in mismatch repair-deficient tumors. Sequenced by immunoSEQ multiplex PCR; TCRdb stores in-frame clones only, minus some. The data show under 50,000 clones, with roughly 83% seen just once and under 25% held by the top ten. The specimen comprised peripheral blood, sampled 4 weeks after starting pembrolizumab. These receptors came from an adult with mismatch repair-deficient cancer.

This clone was counted once. V is TRBV30 and J is TRBJ2-1; a weak D match, TRBD1 (6 bases). Germline assignment: CDR1 GTSNPN and CDR2 SVGIG (reference sequence). This CDR3 comprises 13 residues. V dropped 7 bases and J dropped 9 bases, with 19 bases sitting between them. CDR3 loop: CASLTRIGGEQFF. In nucleotides, the CDR3 is TGTGCCTCCCTAACACGGATAGGGGGTGAGCAGTTCTTC. Full variable domain (remainder filled in from reference TRBV30 and TRBJ2-1): SQTIHQWPATLVQPVGSPLSLECTVEGTSNPNLYWYRQAAGRGLQLLFYSVGIGQISSEVPQNLSASRPQDRQFILSSKKLLLSDSGFYLCASLTRIGGEQFFGPGTRLTVL.

This clone was observed a handful of times. The chain combines TRBV28 with TRBJ1-5; a weak D match, TRBD1 (5 bases). The CDR3 is made up of 14 amino acids. CDR1 MDHEN and CDR2 SYDVKM come from the germline V gene. V was trimmed by 3 bases and J by 7 bases, leaving 13 bases between them. CDR3 residues: CASSFRDWGQPQHF. In DNA, the CDR3 is TGTGCCAGCAGTTTCAGGGATTGGGGACAGCCCCAGCATTTT.

The chain has TRBV11-2 and TRBJ2-5, with 10 bases that match TRBD2. J gave up 4 bases and V 5 bases, and 10 bases lay outside the gene matches. CDR1 is SGHAT and CDR2 is FQNNGV in the germline V gene. The CDR3 extends over 16 amino acids. CDR3 DNA sequence: TGTGCCAGCAGCCGAGATCTAGCGGGAGTAGGAGAGACCCAGTACTTC. Translation gives CASSRDLAGVGETQYF.

The chain links TRBV10-1 to TRBJ2-4, with a possible D match to TRBD1 (6 bases). The CDR3 sequence is 14 residues long. With 3 bases removed from V and 8 bases from J, the gap between germline ends came to 14 bases. The germline gives CDR1 WNHNN, CDR2 SYGVQD (reference sequence). The CDR3 is CASSDPGVGDIQYF. As DNA, the CDR3 is TGCGCCAGCAGTGATCCAGGGGTGGGAGACATTCAGTACTTC.

V usage is TRBV19 and J usage is TRBJ2-2, with 7 nucleotides matching TRBD1. Looked up from germline, CDR1 is LNHDA and CDR2 is SQIVND (reference sequence). This CDR3 spans 16 amino acids. Trimming took 3 bases from V and 6 from J; bases not matched to a gene: 10. The CDR3 reads CASSMPRQGRPGELFF. The CDR3 DNA is TGTGCCAGTAGTATGCCTCGACAGGGTAGGCCCGGGGAGCTGTTTTTT.

The chain is built from TRBV10-3 and TRBJ1-1, with D possibly being TRBD1 (6 bases). The CDR3 loop spans 15 amino acids. Trimming took off 4 bases at V and 1 base at J, with 13 bases between the two ends. Germline values: CDR1 ENHRY, CDR2 SYGVKD. The CDR3 region has the DNA TGTGCCATCAGTGGGGAGGGGGGGAGGAACACTGAAGCTTTCTTT. This sequence encodes CAISGEGGRNTEAFF.

V is TRBV27 and J is TRBJ2-1, with D maybe TRBD2 (5 bases). The germline V gene encodes CDR1 MNHEY and CDR2 SMNVEV (reference sequence). V was clipped by 7 bases and J by 2 bases, with 15 bases between them. The CDR3 totals 15 residues. The CDR3, as DNA: TGTGCCAGCACCCCCGGGGTAGCCCCCTACAATGAGCAGTTCTTC. Translation gives CASTPGVAPYNEQFF.

V usage is TRBV7-9 and J usage is TRBJ1-2; a possible D gene is TRBD1 (6 bases). V lost 2 bases and J lost 3, with 19 bases in between. CDR3 length: 17 amino acids. Germline V gives CDR1 SEHNR, CDR2 FQNEAQ (reference sequence). The CDR3 spells CASSLPIGGHNHYGYTF. DNA for the CDR3: TGTGCCAGCAGCTTACCCATCGGGGGACATAACCACTATGGCTACACCTTC. Filled out from reference TRBV7-9 and TRBJ1-2, the complete variable domain reads DTGVSQNPRHKITKRGQNVTFRCDPISEHNRLYWYRQTLGQGPEFLTYFQNEAQLEKSRLLSDRFSAERPKGSFSTLEIQRTEQGDSAMYLCASSLPIGGHNHYGYTFGSGTRLTVV.

V gene TRBV6-6 combines with J gene TRBJ2-7; D may be TRBD2 (6 bases). The CDR3 runs 14 residues. Trimming left V 6 bases short and J 6 bases short, with 18 bases between. Germline-derived CDR1 and CDR2 are MNHNY and SVGAGI (reference sequence). The CDR3 coding sequence is TGTGCCAGCAGAGCCCCGGAGGGCCGCGCCGAGCAGTACTTC. It yields the protein CASRAPEGRAEQYF.

J is TRBJ2-3 and V is TRBV30; no clear D. Trimming left V 1 base short and J 14 bases short, with 13 bases between. The V gene's germline CDR1 is GTSNPN and CDR2 SVGIG (reference sequence). This CDR3 comprises 11 residues. CDR3 amino acids: CAWSDGRVPYF. CDR3 DNA: TGTGCCTGGAGTGACGGTCGAGTACCGTATTTT. Full variable domain (remainder filled in from reference TRBV30 and TRBJ2-3): SQTIHQWPATLVQPVGSPLSLECTVEGTSNPNLYWYRQAAGRGLQLLFYSVGIGQISSEVPQNLSASRPQDRQFILSSKKLLLSDSGFYLCAWSDGRVPYFGPGTRLTVL.

This clone has just a few counts. The V and J genes are TRBV6-6 and TRBJ1-2; D unresolved. This CDR3 has 14 amino acids. V was shortened by 4 bases and J by 4 bases, with 13 bases between the two germline ends. Germline lookup yields CDR1 MNHNY and CDR2 SVGAGI (reference sequence). The CDR3 reads CASSSDGLGYGYTF. CDR3 DNA sequence: TGTGCCAGCAGTTCGGACGGACTCGGCTATGGCTACACCTTC.

The chain couples TRBV5-1 to TRBJ2-1; 9 bases map to TRBD2. The V gene's germline CDR1 is SGHRS and CDR2 YFSETQ. V lost 4 bases to trimming and J lost 4 bases; unmatched junction nucleotides: 6. The CDR3 totals 15 residues. CDR3 region: CASSLLAGNYNEQFF. The CDR3 nucleotides read TGCGCCAGCAGCCTACTAGCGGGCAATTACAATGAGCAGTTCTTC. The full variable domain, in which reference TRBV5-1 and TRBJ2-1 provide the parts outside the CDR3, is KAGVTQTPRYLIKTRGQQVTLSCSPISGHRSVSWYQQTPGQGLQFLFEYFSETQRNKGNFPGRFSGRQFSNSRSEMNVSTLELGDSALYLCASSLLAGNYNEQFFGPGTRLTVL.

This chain uses TRBV7-8 with TRBJ2-1; 7 bases align to TRBD2. CDR1 is SGHVS and CDR2 is FQNEAQ in the germline V gene. With 5 bases clipped from V and 4 bases from J, the junction kept 8 bases outside the gene matches. The CDR3 length is 15 residues. The CDR3 loop is CASSAGSSGYNEQFF. The CDR3 region has the DNA TGTGCCAGCAGCGCAGGCTCTAGCGGATACAATGAGCAGTTCTTC.

This clone turned up a few times. The chain joins TRBV5-1 to TRBJ1-5; TRBD1 matches at 8 bases. Trimming took 4 bases from V and 9 from J; bases not matched to a gene: 9. This CDR3 contains 14 residues. Germline-derived CDR1 and CDR2 are SGHRS and YFSETQ. CDR3 region: CASSPGQGLMPQHF. The CDR3 DNA reads TGCGCCAGCAGCCCCGGACAGGGCCTTATGCCCCAGCATTTT.

This clone has just a few counts. The chain is built from TRBV5-6 and TRBJ2-1; the D is unclear. The germline V gene has CDR1 SGHDT and CDR2 YYEEEE. This CDR3 is built from 13 residues. V lost 0 bases to trimming and J lost 4 bases, with 5 bases between them. For the CDR3, the DNA is TGTGCCAGCAGCTTGGAGCTTTACAATGAGCAGTTCTTC. This encodes CASSLELYNEQFF.

The chain recombines TRBV7-9 with TRBJ2-5, with 10 positions matching TRBD2. Unmatched junction bases numbered 4, after V lost 1 base and J lost 2 bases. CDR1 is SEHNR and CDR2 is FQNEAQ in the germline V gene (reference sequence). This CDR3 has 16 residues. The CDR3 DNA sequence: TGTGCCAGCAGCTTAGAGGGACTAGCGAAGCAAGAGACCCAGTACTTC. This codes for CASSLEGLAKQETQYF.

This clone was recorded only once. The V and J genes are TRBV6-5 and TRBJ2-3, with D unclear. The CDR3 is 13 amino acids. Germline V CDR1 and CDR2: MNHEY, SVGAGI. Trimming cost V 6 bases and J 4 bases, with 11 bases left between them. In DNA, the CDR3 is TGTGCCAGCAGCCCTAGTGCCCCAGATACGCAGTATTTT. Encoded protein: CASSPSAPDTQYF.

The rearrangement links TRBV10-3 to TRBJ2-7, with 7 bases that match TRBD2. CDR3 length: 17 amino acids. After removal of 6 bases from V and 0 bases from J, the junction contained 14 bases not matched to a gene. Germline CDR1 reads ENHRY; CDR2 reads SYGVKD. The CDR3, as DNA: TGTGCCATCAGGGACTCTGCTAGAGCGGGAAGCTCCTACGAGCAGTACTTC. Protein product: CAIRDSARAGSSYEQYF.

This clone was observed a handful of times. This chain connects TRBV5-4 to TRBJ2-5; D not resolved. Germline CDR1 is SGHNT and CDR2 is YYREEE (reference sequence). The CDR3 runs to 15 residues. Trimming left V 2 bases short and J 3 bases short, with 14 bases between. The CDR3 region has the DNA TGTGCCAGCAGCTTAGACCTCATGCCAGAAGAGACCCAGTACTTC. Translated, it gives CASSLDLMPEETQYF.

The genes are TRBV6-1 and TRBJ2-3; TRBD2 aligns across 7 bases. CDR3 length: 15 residues. Germline V gives CDR1 MNHNS, CDR2 SASEGT. The ends lost 7 bases at V and 2 bases at J; junction bases unmatched: 9. Here the CDR3 DNA reads TGTGCCAGCATAGCCGTCGGGGGGACCACAGATACGCAGTATTTT. It is translated as CASIAVGGTTDTQYF.

This clone was detected only once. V is TRBV27 and J is TRBJ2-2; TRBD2 might be the D (6 bases). This CDR3 is 13 amino acids long. Germline V gene data show CDR1 as MNHEY and CDR2 as SMNVEV (reference sequence). V was pared by 2 bases and J by 8 bases, with 9 bases between. The CDR3: CASSLAGRGELFF. The CDR3 bases are TGTGCCAGCAGTTTAGCGGGGAGGGGGGAGCTGTTTTTT.

A single count supports this clone. This chain connects TRBV7-9 to TRBJ2-7; possibly TRBD1 for D (5 bases). The CDR3 sequence is 11 residues long. V gave up 5 bases and J gave up 7 bases, with 9 bases separating them. CDR1 is SEHNR, CDR2 FQNEAQ, per germline (reference sequence). The CDR3 reads CASSRDSEQYF. CDR3 nucleotides: TGTGCCAGCAGCCGAGACAGTGAGCAGTACTTC. The complete variable domain, with remaining parts taken from reference TRBV7-9 and TRBJ2-7, reads DTGVSQNPRHKITKRGQNVTFRCDPISEHNRLYWYRQTLGQGPEFLTYFQNEAQLEKSRLLSDRFSAERPKGSFSTLEIQRTEQGDSAMYLCASSRDSEQYFGPGTRLTVT.

By share, this clone ranks as large (0.1 to 1%). This chain uses TRBV25-1 with TRBJ2-2; D might be TRBD1 or TRBD2, each matching 5 bases. This CDR3 spans 14 amino acids. V was pared by 3 bases and J by 3 bases, with 8 bases between. The germline CDR1 and CDR2 sequences are MGHDK and SYGVNS. The CDR3 bases are TGTGCCAGCAGTGACGGGACCCACACCGGGGAGCTGTTTTTT. Protein sequence: CASSDGTHTGELFF.